This T cell receptor beta chain stems from a study of patients and donors after allogeneic stem cell transplantation. Germline V lookup: CDR1 MDHEN, CDR2 SYDVKM. CDR3 size: 14 residues. The V gene lost 7 bases and the J gene lost 4 bases, with 13 bases spanning the gap. TCRdb ran MiXCR on the RT-PCR reads and lists one entry per CDR3 protein. The data contain about 110,000 distinct CDR3 sequences, 35% of them singletons. The sequence was collected from a human donor who was either an allogeneic HSCT recipient or a stem cell or donor lymphocyte infusion donor (not recorded which). It is not recorded whose cells these are; they may come from a transplant donor. The V call is TRBV28, the J call TRBJ2-2; perhaps TRBD1 as D (6 bases). The sample taken for sequencing was blood, either unsorted or a sorted T cell fraction (not recorded which). The CDR3 bases are TGTGCCAGCACCGGACAGTGGTCCACCGGGGAGCTGTTTTTT. Encoded protein: CASTGQWSTGELFF.